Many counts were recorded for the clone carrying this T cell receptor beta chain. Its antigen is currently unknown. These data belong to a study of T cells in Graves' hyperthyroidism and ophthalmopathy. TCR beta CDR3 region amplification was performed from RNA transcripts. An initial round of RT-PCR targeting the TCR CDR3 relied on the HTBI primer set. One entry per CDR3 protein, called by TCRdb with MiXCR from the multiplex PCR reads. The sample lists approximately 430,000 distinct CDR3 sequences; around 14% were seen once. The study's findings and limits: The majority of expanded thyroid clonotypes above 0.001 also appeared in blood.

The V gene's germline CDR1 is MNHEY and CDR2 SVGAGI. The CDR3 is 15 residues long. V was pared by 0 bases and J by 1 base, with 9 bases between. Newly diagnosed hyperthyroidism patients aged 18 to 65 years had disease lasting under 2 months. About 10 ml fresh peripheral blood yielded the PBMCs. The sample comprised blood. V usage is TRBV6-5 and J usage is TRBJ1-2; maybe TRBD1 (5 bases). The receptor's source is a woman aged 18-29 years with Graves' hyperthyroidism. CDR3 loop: CASSYSRTFNYGYTF. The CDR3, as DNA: TGTGCCAGCAGTTACTCCCGGACATTTAACTATGGCTACACCTTC.